The clone carrying this T cell receptor beta chain occurred once. Antigen: not known. These data belong to a study of a mutant IDH1 vaccine in newly diagnosed glioma. Study-wide background: Vaccinations were initiated 4-6 weeks following radiotherapy alone, or were given together with temozolomide cycles.

As for time point: week 11, during vaccination. What each vaccine dose contained was 300 ug of mutant IDH1 20-mer peptide, accompanied by topical imiquimod. Each astrocytoma in the donors was new, WHO grade 3 or 4, IDH1-mutant and ATRX-lost. Findings and caveats of the study: The study observed vaccine-induced immune responses in approximately 93% of patients.

V dropped 4 bases and J dropped 3 bases, with 12 bases sitting between them. The CDR3 has 15 residues. Germline V gene data show CDR1 as SNHLY and CDR2 as FYNNEI. TCRdb keeps only in-frame clones here, not all; method: immunoSEQ multiplex PCR. This table has 50,000 to 60,000 clones, 91% appearing once. The V call is TRBV2, the J call TRBJ2-2, with D unclear. The TCR originated in a man aged 45-60 years with glioma. Sequenced material: PBMCs, taken from a glioma patient whose treatment included an IDH1 peptide vaccine. This CDR3 is CASSVFVRDTGELFF. The DNA of the CDR3 is TGTGCCAGCAGTGTGTTCGTTAGGGACACCGGGGAGCTGTTTTTT.